What follows describes a single T cell receptor beta chain. Its antigen remains unidentified. The data were taken from a study of cytomegalovirus exposure and HLA in healthy donors. The repertoire was sequenced with immunoSEQ multiplex PCR; TCRdb's copy has only in-frame clones and lacks some. The repertoire holds about 260,000 clones, with roughly 87% as singletons. The CDR3 loop spans 16 amino acids. V was cut by 0 bases and J by 0 bases, with 11 bases left in between. Germline values: CDR1 SGHDN, CDR2 FVKESK. Study-level findings and limits: The finding came from a later analysis; first-cohort TCR clusters tended to co-occur in the 120 or so validation repertoires. Three CMV-associated chains were confirmed in vitro to be specific for CMV antigens. There were around 160 TCR beta chains listed as cytomegalovirus-associated.

The chain has TRBV14 and TRBJ1-1; D is unresolved. The specimen sequenced was PBMCs. This TCR was recovered from a woman aged 30 to 39 in good health and CMV-seronegative. The chain's CDR3 is CASSQDVGRLNTEAFF. The CDR3 DNA sequence: TGTGCCAGCAGCCAAGATGTCGGGCGGCTGAACACTGAAGCTTTCTTT.